These 29 T cell receptor beta chains were all obtained from the same sample, sequenced in a study of shared clonotypes between healthy human individuals. Produced via immunoSEQ multiplex PCR; TCRdb's table is partial and in-frame only. There are under 1 million clones in the sample; approximately 96% occur only once, and around 0.21% lies in the top ten. Naivety among CD8 cells was defined by CD45RO negativity and positive CCR7 selection, thereby excluding terminally differentiated effector memory CD45RA+ cells. Material: naive CD8+ T cells sorted from blood. These receptors were obtained from a man aged 30-40 years in good health.

The gene calls are TRBV5-8 and TRBJ2-7; the D gene could be TRBD1 or TRBD2 (5 bases each). Germline-derived CDR1 and CDR2 are SGHTS and YDEGEE. Between the trimmed V and J ends, which lost 3 bases and 2 bases, there was a span of 15 bases. This CDR3 has 15 amino acids. The chain's CDR3 is CASSSGPFSTYEQYF. Written as DNA, the CDR3 is TGTGCCAGCAGCTCGGGACCGTTCTCCACCTACGAGCAGTACTTC. Variable domain in full (rest from reference TRBV5-8 and TRBJ2-7): EAGVTQSPTHLIKTRGQQATLRCSPISGHTSVYWYQQALGLGLQFLLWYDEGEERNRGNFPPRFSGRQFPNYSSELNVNALELEDSALYLCASSSGPFSTYEQYFGPGTRLTVT.

The chain carries TRBV29-1 and TRBJ2-7; either TRBD1 or TRBD2 may supply D (5 bases each). The germline V gene encodes CDR1 SQVTM and CDR2 ANQGSEA. CDR3 length: 11 amino acids. Trimming took 2 bases from V and 6 from J, leaving 8 bases between them. The CDR3 protein is CSVELGPEQYF. The CDR3 region has the DNA TGCAGCGTTGAACTGGGACCCGAGCAGTACTTC.

This clone has just one count. V gene TRBV6-5 combines with J gene TRBJ2-1; D uncertain. The germline CDR1 and CDR2 sequences are MNHEY and SVGAGI. The germline V and J ends were trimmed by 7 bases and 0 bases, with 4 bases remaining between them. The CDR3 loop spans 12 amino acids. The CDR3 coding sequence is TGTGCCAGCACAGGCTCCTACAATGAGCAGTTCTTC. This encodes CASTGSYNEQFF.

This clone was observed a single time. This sequence joins TRBV27 and TRBJ2-4; possible D gene TRBD2, 6 bases. Trimming left V 7 bases short and J 0 bases short, with 10 bases between. CDR1 MNHEY and CDR2 SMNVEV come from the germline V gene (reference sequence). This CDR3 is built from 14 residues. The CDR3 bases are TGTGCCAGCAAGGGGAGGCAAGCCAAAAACATTCAGTACTTC. Its protein product is CASKGRQAKNIQYF.

The chain recombines TRBV4-3 with TRBJ2-1, with 8 positions matching TRBD2. Germline V gives CDR1 LGHNA, CDR2 YSLEER. The J segment lost 6 bases and the V segment lost 1 base, leaving 8 bases of the junction unmatched. The CDR3 spans 16 residues. DNA of the CDR3: TGCGCCAGCAGCCAAGTAATGGCGGGAGGTTTCAATGAGCAGTTCTTC. Residues: CASSQVMAGGFNEQFF.

V gene TRBV4-2 combines with J gene TRBJ1-2; 10 bases align to TRBD1. Trimming removed 2 bases from V and 4 bases from J; junction bases left unmatched: 4. The CDR3 consists of 15 residues. Germline V CDR1 and CDR2: LGHNA, YNFKEQ. As DNA, the CDR3 is TGTGCCAGCAGCCAACAGACAGGGGGCCTCTATGGCTACACCTTC. This sequence encodes CASSQQTGGLYGYTF.

The chain couples TRBV7-9 to TRBJ1-2; TRBD1 might be the D (5 bases). Trimming pared 2 bases from V and 2 bases from J, leaving 9 bases between. The CDR3 consists of 14 residues. CDR1 is SEHNR and CDR2 is FQNEAQ in the germline V gene (reference sequence). The CDR3 DNA reads TGTGCCAGCAGCTTACCCGGGGGGAACTATGGCTACACCTTC. It encodes CASSLPGGNYGYTF.

A single count supports this clone. This chain links TRBV28 with TRBJ2-5, with D tentatively TRBD2 (5 bases). This CDR3 contains 16 residues. Germline CDR1 reads MDHEN; CDR2 reads SYDVKM. Trimming shortened V by 5 bases and J by 4 bases, and 20 bases separated the two germline ends. CDR3 in amino acids: CASSRAEGGFRETQYF. The CDR3, as DNA: TGTGCCAGCAGTCGGGCCGAGGGTGGTTTTAGAGAGACCCAGTACTTC.

The chain's CDR3 is CASRPSTGGATGGELFF. CDR3 DNA: TGTGCCAGCAGGCCTTCGACAGGGGGCGCAACGGGCGGGGAGCTGTTTTTT. This chain links TRBV27 with TRBJ2-2; 10 bases are a match to TRBD1. Germline CDR1 is MNHEY and CDR2 is SMNVEV (reference sequence). The junction had 14 bases not matched to a gene; V was cut back by 6 bases and J by 7 bases. This CDR3 contains 17 residues.

This chain links TRBV29-1 with TRBJ2-7; 14 bases are shared with TRBD2. CDR1 SQVTM and CDR2 ANQGSEA come from the germline V gene. The CDR3 sequence is 17 residues long. The J segment lost 3 bases and the V segment lost 4 bases, leaving 11 bases of the junction unmatched. For the CDR3, the DNA is TGCAGCGTTGTGGGGACTAGCGGGAGCCCTACGGGCTACGAGCAGTACTTC. It codes for CSVVGTSGSPTGYEQYF.

The chain is built from TRBV6-6 and TRBJ1-5; TRBD1 might be the D (6 bases). Trimming shortened V by 6 bases and J by 9 bases, and 21 bases separated the two germline ends. In germline, CDR1 is MNHNY, CDR2 SVGAGI (reference sequence). The CDR3 covers 15 residues. CDR3 DNA sequence: TGTGCCAGCAGAGCTAGGGACACCTCTTATATGCCCCAGCATTTT. Residues: CASRARDTSYMPQHF.

The chain is built from TRBV5-6 and TRBJ2-3, with 10 nucleotides matching TRBD2. The CDR3 has 16 amino acids. Looked up from germline, CDR1 is SGHDT and CDR2 is YYEEEE. V was pared by 1 base and J by 2 bases, with 4 bases of the junction left unmatched. CDR3 coding DNA: TGTGCCAGCAGCTTGCGGACTAGCGGCTACACAGATACGCAGTATTTT. This gives the protein CASSLRTSGYTDTQYF.

The chain is built from TRBV27 and TRBJ2-1; D remains unclear. The germline gives CDR1 MNHEY, CDR2 SMNVEV (reference sequence). The V end was cut by 5 bases, the J end by 4 bases, with 18 bases between. The CDR3 is 16 amino acids. CDR3 region: CASSPTIGRLYNEQFF. CDR3 DNA: TGTGCCAGCAGTCCAACTATAGGGCGGCTATACAATGAGCAGTTCTTC.

The chain uses TRBV5-3 and TRBJ2-1; the match to TRBD2 covers 8 bases. TRBV5-3 is designated an ORF whose function remains uncertain. Trimming removed 4 bases from V and 9 bases from J; junction bases left unmatched: 12. There are 15 residues in the CDR3. The chain's CDR3 is CARSRGSGSSLEQFF. DNA of the CDR3: TGTGCCAGAAGCCGCGGAAGCGGGAGTAGTCTTGAGCAGTTCTTC.

This clone is a singleton in its sample. This chain joins TRBV19 and TRBJ1-5; D is undetermined. Trimming stripped 5 bases from V and 0 bases from J, with 11 bases between. CDR3 size: 15 residues. From germline, CDR1 is LNHDA and CDR2 SQIVND (reference sequence). CDR3 region: CASSRFGLSNQPQHF. The CDR3, as DNA: TGTGCCAGTAGTCGGTTTGGCCTTAGCAATCAGCCCCAGCATTTT.

A single count supports this clone. The rearrangement joins TRBV6-5 to TRBJ2-7; D might be TRBD1 or TRBD2, each matching 5 bases. With 8 bases removed from V and 4 bases from J, the gap between germline ends came to 9 bases. CDR1 is MNHEY, CDR2 SVGAGI, per germline. The CDR3 length is 11 residues. In nucleotides, the CDR3 is TGTGCCAGCGGCGAGGGGTACGAGCAGTACTTC. Translating it yields CASGEGYEQYF.

The V call is TRBV28, the J call TRBJ2-1, with a weak D call TRBD2 (6 bases). This CDR3 spans 15 amino acids. Germline lookup yields CDR1 MDHEN and CDR2 SYDVKM. Between the trimmed V and J ends, which lost 4 bases and 3 bases, there was a span of 13 bases. The CDR3, as DNA: TGTGCCAGCAGTTACCTAGCGATTTTCTACAATGAGCAGTTCTTC. It codes for CASSYLAIFYNEQFF. Looking up the rest from reference TRBV28 and TRBJ2-1 gives the full variable domain: DVKVTQSSRYLVKRTGEKVFLECVQDMDHENMFWYRQDPGLGLRLIYFSYDVKMKEKGDIPEGYSVSREKKERFSLILESASTNQTSMYLCASSYLAIFYNEQFFGPGTRLTVL.

This rearrangement joins TRBV28 to TRBJ2-3; 13 nucleotides match TRBD2. The V gene end was trimmed by 8 bases and the J gene end by 4 bases; junction bases not matched to a gene: 9. This CDR3 contains 16 residues. Per germline, CDR1 MDHEN and CDR2 SYDVKM. The CDR3 spells CASLRTSGREADTQYF. The DNA of the CDR3 is TGTGCCAGCCTCAGGACTAGCGGGAGAGAGGCAGATACGCAGTATTTT.

This clone has a single count. This chain joins TRBV30 and TRBJ2-2; TRBD1 might be the D (6 bases). Germline V gene data show CDR1 as GTSNPN and CDR2 as SVGIG (reference sequence). This CDR3 comprises 14 residues. Trimming pared 5 bases from V and 11 bases from J, leaving 21 bases between. DNA for the CDR3: TGTGCCTGGTACCCAGCGACAGGCCCAGGAGAGCTGTTTTTT. Translated: CAWYPATGPGELFF.

The chain couples TRBV6-5 to TRBJ1-2, with D uncertain. This CDR3 contains 16 residues. Trimming took off 0 bases at V and 1 base at J, with 12 bases between the two ends. Germline V gives CDR1 MNHEY, CDR2 SVGAGI. This CDR3 is CASSYSGNMGNYGYTF. CDR3 sequence (DNA): TGTGCCAGCAGTTACTCTGGTAACATGGGTAACTATGGCTACACCTTC.

The chain joins TRBV7-2 to TRBJ2-1; possibly TRBD1 for D (7 bases). Trimming left V 5 bases short and J 4 bases short, with 18 bases between. The CDR3 length is 16 residues. Germline V gene lookup returns CDR1 SGHTA and CDR2 FQGNSA. The chain's CDR3 is CASSGGGGAWYNEQFF. CDR3 DNA: TGTGCCAGCAGCGGCGGAGGGGGCGCCTGGTACAATGAGCAGTTCTTC.

On this clone: The same CDR3 can be traced to other DNA sequences in this sample. J is TRBJ2-7 and V is TRBV5-1; possibly TRBD1 for D (5 bases). Trimming cost V 0 bases and J 2 bases, with 12 bases left between them. This CDR3 contains 15 residues. Per germline, CDR1 SGHRS and CDR2 YFSETQ. The CDR3 region is CASSLGQGIPYEQYF. The CDR3 DNA follows: TGCGCCAGCAGCTTGGGTCAGGGCATTCCCTACGAGCAGTACTTC.

V usage is TRBV28 and J usage is TRBJ1-1; no definite D call. Germline CDR1 reads MDHEN; CDR2 reads SYDVKM. Trimming shortened V by 7 bases and J by 2 bases, and 17 bases separated the two germline ends. The CDR3 runs 15 residues. Here the CDR3 reads CASNPTERRNTEAFF. The CDR3 bases are TGTGCCAGCAATCCTACCGAGAGAAGAAACACTGAAGCTTTCTTT.

V gene TRBV11-2 combines with J gene TRBJ1-4; D unresolved. This CDR3 has 12 amino acids. Germline-derived CDR1 and CDR2 are SGHAT and FQNNGV. Trimming cost V 6 bases and J 7 bases, with 9 bases left between them. The DNA of the CDR3 is TGTGCCAGCAGTCGAAGTGGTGAAAAACTGTTTTTT. Protein product: CASSRSGEKLFF.

The chain employs TRBV10-3 and TRBJ1-5; D unclear. Looked up from germline, CDR1 is ENHRY and CDR2 is SYGVKD. Trimming stripped 4 bases from V and 4 bases from J, with 8 bases between. This CDR3 comprises 13 residues. The CDR3 reads CAISGTGNQPQHF. CDR3 bases: TGTGCCATCAGTGGTACGGGAAATCAGCCCCAGCATTTT.

The chain carries TRBV6-1 and TRBJ1-1; no clear D. Germline CDR1 is MNHNS and CDR2 is SASEGT. CDR3 length equals 14 residues. V was clipped by 1 base and J by 1 base, with 7 bases between them. The CDR3 here is CASSEGPWNTEAFF. The CDR3 region has the DNA TGTGCCAGCAGTGAAGGCCCCTGGAACACTGAAGCTTTCTTT.

On this clone itself: Other DNA sequences of this sample code for an identical CDR3. V usage is TRBV27 and J usage is TRBJ2-7; a possible D gene is TRBD1 (5 bases). The CDR3 contains 13 residues. Germline assignment: CDR1 MNHEY and CDR2 SMNVEV (reference sequence). Trimming removed 6 bases from V and 4 bases from J, with 13 bases in between. In nucleotides, the CDR3 is TGTGCCAGCAGCCCCGGGCAGGGTTACGAGCAGTACTTC. Translation gives CASSPGQGYEQYF.

The chain uses TRBV19 and TRBJ2-7; no clear D. This CDR3 is built from 11 residues. CDR1 and CDR2 from the germline V gene are LNHDA and SQIVND (reference sequence). V lost 2 bases to trimming and J lost 7 bases, with 6 bases between them. This CDR3 is CASSILGEQYF. In DNA form, the CDR3 reads TGTGCCAGTAGTATACTCGGGGAGCAGTACTTC.

This clone was detected once. The chain has TRBV2 and TRBJ2-2; D uncertain. V lost 2 bases, J lost 4 bases, and 8 bases lay in between. CDR1 and CDR2 (germline): SNHLY, FYNNEI. The CDR3 length is 14 residues. DNA of the CDR3: TGTGCCAGCAGTGAATTGGGTGGCACCGGGGAGCTGTTTTTT. Protein product: CASSELGGTGELFF.